These 21 T cell receptor beta chains were sequenced from one sample in a study of cytomegalovirus exposure and HLA in healthy donors. A multiplex PCR was run with 60 Vbeta primers and 13 Jbeta primers. Sequencing was performed with immunoSEQ multiplex PCR; in TCRdb, only in-frame clones are kept and a portion is missing. The sample shows about 190,000 clones, more than 75% of them seen only once. The sample was PBMCs. These receptor sequences come from a man in his forties in good health and CMV-seropositive.

CDR3 residues: CASGRDRYPSGTEAFF. CDR3 nucleotides: TGTGCCAGCGGCCGGGACAGGTACCCCAGTGGGACTGAAGCTTTCTTT. This chain joins TRBV2 and TRBJ1-1; TRBD1 aligns across 8 bases. CDR1 is SNHLY and CDR2 is FYNNEI in the germline V gene. V shed 8 bases and J 5 bases; nucleotides not matched to a gene: 16. CDR3 length equals 16 residues.

V and J are TRBV29-1 and TRBJ2-3; possible D gene TRBD1, 6 bases. CDR3 length equals 14 residues. Germline CDR1 is SQVTM and CDR2 is ANQGSEA. Trimming removed 4 bases from V and 4 bases from J, with 15 bases in between. The CDR3 protein is CSVVVTGGSDTQYF. The CDR3 region has the DNA TGCAGCGTTGTAGTGACAGGAGGATCAGATACGCAGTATTTT.

The chain carries TRBV28 and TRBJ2-7; TRBD1 might be the D (5 bases). CDR1 and CDR2 from the germline V gene are MDHEN and SYDVKM. The CDR3 extends over 11 amino acids. Trimming removed 6 bases at V and 4 bases at J, with 7 bases between. CDR3 coding DNA: TGTGCCAGCAGGGGGCCGTACGAGCAGTACTTC. It translates to CASRGPYEQYF.

Of note for this clone: One junction end disagrees with the germline gene, perhaps due to a read error. The chain carries TRBV27 and TRBJ1-6; D is uncertain. This CDR3 contains 17 residues. Per the germline V gene, CDR1 is MNHEY and CDR2 is SMNVEV (reference sequence). CDR3 DNA sequence: TGTGCCAGCAGTCCAAATATACAGAGCCCCTATAATTCCCCCCTCCACTTT. It translates to CASSPNIQSPYNSPLHF.

This clone was counted a single time. The gene calls are TRBV19 and TRBJ1-2; 10 nucleotides align to TRBD1. CDR1 is LNHDA, CDR2 SQIVND, per germline (reference sequence). V was pared by 6 bases and J by 4 bases, with 5 bases of the junction left unmatched. The CDR3 has 14 amino acids. The CDR3 DNA follows: TGTGCCAGTAGGTTGACAGGGGGCTCCTATGGCTACACCTTC. It encodes CASRLTGGSYGYTF. The variable domain in full, with the rest retrieved from reference TRBV19 and TRBJ1-2, is DGGITQSPKYLFRKEGQNVTLSCEQNLNHDAMYWYRQDPGQGLRLIYYSQIVNDFQKGDIAEGYSVSREKKESFPLTVTSAQKNPTAFYLCASRLTGGSYGYTFGSGTRLTVV.

The chain links TRBV7-3 to TRBJ2-3; 13 bases match TRBD2. CDR1 and CDR2 (germline): SGHTA, FQGTGA. The CDR3 has 16 amino acids. V trimming: 4 bases; J trimming: 4 bases; junction bases outside the gene matches: 5. The CDR3 loop reads CASSSGLAGVPDTQYF. Here the CDR3 DNA reads TGTGCCAGCAGCTCTGGACTAGCGGGGGTCCCAGATACGCAGTATTTT.

V usage is TRBV19 and J usage is TRBJ1-2; possibly TRBD1 for D (5 bases). This CDR3 contains 14 residues. Germline V lookup: CDR1 LNHDA, CDR2 SQIVND (reference sequence). V lost 3 bases to trimming and J lost 2 bases, with 10 bases between them. CDR3: CASSMVGVNYGYTF. The CDR3 DNA sequence: TGTGCCAGTAGTATGGTAGGGGTGAACTATGGCTACACCTTC.

The chain joins TRBV11-2 to TRBJ1-1; a possible D gene is TRBD1 (5 bases). Germline CDR1 reads SGHAT; CDR2 reads FQNNGV. The ends were cut back, 2 bases at V and 7 bases at J, with 11 bases in the middle. The CDR3 length is 13 residues. The CDR3 loop reads CASSLQGDGEAFF. In nucleotides, the CDR3 is TGTGCCAGCAGCTTACAGGGCGACGGTGAAGCTTTCTTT.

The chain joins TRBV28 to TRBJ1-5, with 7 bases aligning to TRBD1. After removal of 2 bases from V and 4 bases from J, the junction contained 2 bases not matched to a gene. The CDR3 has 14 amino acids. Germline CDR1 MDHEN, CDR2 SYDVKM. CDR3 coding DNA: TGTGCCAGCAGTTTACTACAGGGGAATCAGCCCCAGCATTTT. It codes for CASSLLQGNQPQHF.

The V gene is TRBV28, the J gene TRBJ2-7, with 10 bases aligning to TRBD1. Germline V gene sequence: CDR1 MDHEN, CDR2 SYDVKM. J was trimmed by 4 bases and V by 10 bases; bases with no gene match: 7. The CDR3 consists of 13 residues. The CDR3 protein is CAKLRQGAYEQYF. The CDR3 DNA reads TGTGCCAAGCTCCGACAGGGGGCTTACGAGCAGTACTTC. The full variable domain, its missing parts supplied by reference TRBV28 and TRBJ2-7, is DVKVTQSSRYLVKRTGEKVFLECVQDMDHENMFWYRQDPGLGLRLIYFSYDVKMKEKGDIPEGYSVSREKKERFSLILESASTNQTSMYLCAKLRQGAYEQYFGPGTRLTVT.

Here the CDR3 DNA reads TGTGCCAGCAGCTCCCGGGACAGGGTCCAGCCCCAGCATTTT. Its translation: CASSSRDRVQPQHF. The genes are TRBV6-1 and TRBJ1-5, with 9 bases aligning to TRBD1. V trimming: 6 bases; J trimming: 7 bases; junction bases outside the gene matches: 7. The CDR3 sequence is 14 residues long. Germline V gene sequence: CDR1 MNHNS, CDR2 SASEGT.

The V and J genes are TRBV6-5 and TRBJ2-2; a possible D gene is TRBD2 (5 bases). Germline V gene lookup returns CDR1 MNHEY and CDR2 SVGAGI. This CDR3 region has 15 residues. Between the trimmed V and J ends, which lost 7 bases and 4 bases, there was a span of 16 bases. CDR3 sequence reads: CASMVGEGGTGELFF. DNA for the CDR3: TGTGCCAGCATGGTGGGAGAGGGCGGCACCGGGGAGCTGTTTTTT.

The genes are TRBV21-1 and TRBJ1-5; TRBD1, the table's D call, was not compared with the DNA. TRBV21-1 corresponds to a pseudogene. The CDR3 runs 16 residues. This chain's CDR3 is CASSKTRQGPNQPQHF. The DNA of the CDR3 is TGTGCCAGCAGCAAAACCCGACAGGGCCCCAATCAGCCCCAGCATTTT.

The J gene is TRBJ2-1, the V gene TRBV7-3, with 8 bases fitting TRBD2. The junction had 11 bases not matched to a gene; V was cut back by 5 bases and J by 5 bases. Per germline, CDR1 SGHTA and CDR2 FQGTGA. The CDR3 sequence is 16 residues long. The CDR3 protein is CASSLRMVAGHNEQFF. In DNA, the CDR3 is TGTGCCAGCAGCCTCCGGATGGTAGCGGGACACAATGAGCAGTTCTTC.

The genes are TRBV5-6 and TRBJ1-2; D gene ambiguous. Trimming took off 2 bases at V and 6 bases at J, with 11 bases between the two ends. CDR3 length: 13 amino acids. The germline V gene encodes CDR1 SGHDT and CDR2 YYEEEE. The CDR3 DNA reads as TGTGCCAGCAGCTTAGTTAGAACTCATGGCTACACCTTC. Amino acids: CASSLVRTHGYTF.

The chain employs TRBV5-4 and TRBJ2-2, with D tentatively TRBD2 (7 bases). The CDR3 is made up of 17 amino acids. With 0 bases removed from V and 5 bases from J, the gap between germline ends came to 17 bases. Germline values: CDR1 SGHNT, CDR2 YYREEE (reference sequence). The CDR3 spells CASSLGGRGPGTGELFF. The CDR3 nucleotides read TGTGCCAGCAGCTTGGGGGGGCGGGGGCCAGGAACCGGGGAGCTGTTTTTT.

The J gene is TRBJ1-5, the V gene TRBV19; D not resolved. V was pared by 7 bases and J by 0 bases, with 7 bases between. Germline V gives CDR1 LNHDA, CDR2 SQIVND (reference sequence). This CDR3 is 13 amino acids long. CDR3: CASTRVSNQPQHF. The CDR3 DNA reads TGTGCCAGTACCCGGGTTAGCAATCAGCCCCAGCATTTT.

The chain couples TRBV27 to TRBJ2-3; TRBD1 aligns across 9 bases. V dropped 4 bases and J dropped 1; count of bases not matched to a gene: 3. The CDR3 is 15 amino acids. Germline lookup yields CDR1 MNHEY and CDR2 SMNVEV (reference sequence). The CDR3 region has the DNA TGTGCCAGCAGTTACCGGACAGGGGGCACAGATACGCAGTATTTT. The encoded protein is CASSYRTGGTDTQYF.

This chain links TRBV19 with TRBJ2-5; 10 bases are a match to TRBD2. Germline V gene sequence: CDR1 LNHDA, CDR2 SQIVND (reference sequence). Trimming removed 7 bases from V and 5 bases from J; junction bases left unmatched: 13. There are 16 residues in the CDR3. CDR3 residues: CASKASGSLKMETQYF. The DNA of the CDR3 is TGTGCCAGTAAGGCTAGCGGGAGTTTGAAGATGGAGACCCAGTACTTC.

This chain joins TRBV28 and TRBJ2-1, with D possibly being TRBD2 (6 bases). Germline CDR1 reads MDHEN; CDR2 reads SYDVKM. The CDR3 has 15 residues. The V end lost 5 bases, the J end lost 6 bases, and 17 bases lay between the germline ends. In DNA, the CDR3 is TGTGCCAGCAGTACCCCCACGGCGGGAATCAATGAGCAGTTCTTC. Translating gives CASSTPTAGINEQFF.

CDR3 DNA sequence: TGTGCCAGCAGACCCGGGACAACCTACTACGAGCAGTACTTC. Amino acid sequence: CASRPGTTYYEQYF. The genes are TRBV6-1 and TRBJ2-7, with D possibly TRBD1 on 6 matching bases. The CDR3 consists of 14 residues. CDR1 is MNHNS, CDR2 SASEGT, per germline. V was clipped by 6 bases and J by 3 bases, with 15 bases between them.